This entry describes one T cell receptor beta chain. Its antigen is not known. The PCR used 60 Vbeta and 13 Jbeta primers. Clones were read by immunoSEQ multiplex PCR, and TCRdb kept only the in-frame ones, dropping some. The table lists tens of thousands of clones, more than 75% of them singletons. This sample is drawn from a study of cytomegalovirus exposure and HLA in healthy donors. Study-wide background: In terms of ancestry, the Caucasian-associated cluster contained about four fifths of the 300 to 400 genotyped donors. Study results and limitations: Follow-up analysis seemed to connect common viral pathogens with several of the most significant clusters identified.

Germline V gives CDR1 MNHEY, CDR2 SVGAGI. Trimming stripped 4 bases from V and 2 bases from J, with 18 bases between. The CDR3 totals 16 residues. Sample: PBMCs. The TCR comes from a man between 18 and 29 years old in good health and CMV-seronegative. The genes are TRBV6-5 and TRBJ2-7; a possible D gene is TRBD1 (6 bases). This CDR3 reads CASSWGIGGAPYEQYF. The DNA for the CDR3 is TGTGCCAGCAGTTGGGGGATAGGGGGAGCTCCCTACGAGCAGTACTTC.